This is a list of T cell receptor beta chains from one sample in a study of shared clonotypes between healthy human individuals. Here immunoSEQ multiplex PCR was the method, and the copy in TCRdb shows in-frame clones only, minus some. The repertoire holds about 330,000 clones, with 87% as singletons. Specimen: memory CD8+ T cells sorted from blood. All receptors derive from a man aged 18 to 29 in good health. Both conserved end residues are part of each CDR3. Fields, in order: V gene, J gene, clone size, D gene, CDR3 protein, CDR3 DNA. D genes are given only for firm matches. Only some rows state a clone size, as once, few, many or a class for expanded clones.

>TRBV15|TRBJ1-2|-|-
CATSDSTINYGYTF
TGTGCCACCAGCGACAGTACCATTAACTATGGCTACACCTTC
>TRBV2|TRBJ2-6|-|-
CASSVSGFTGANVLTF
TGTGCCAGCAGTGTATCGGGGTTTACCGGGGCCAACGTCCTGACTTTC
>TRBV11-2|TRBJ2-7|-|TRBD2
CASSLGAGGLGSYEQYF
TGTGCCAGCAGCTTAGGAGCGGGGGGGCTTGGCTCCTACGAGCAGTACTTC
>TRBV6-5|TRBJ1-2|few|-
CASSASTGFYGYTF
TGTGCCAGCAGCGCTAGTACAGGGTTCTATGGCTACACCTTC
>TRBV7-9|TRBJ2-6|-|TRBD1
CASSLGTGGVSGANVLTF
TGTGCCAGCAGCTTAGGGACAGGGGGCGTTTCTGGGGCCAACGTCCTGACTTTC
>TRBV19|TRBJ1-2|once|-
CASSSGQNLGYTF
TGTGCCAGTAGTTCCGGACAGAACTTGGGCTACACCTTC
>TRBV5-5|TRBJ1-1|-|TRBD1
CASSLNRDRGLGTEAFF
TGTGCCAGCAGCTTAAACCGGGACAGGGGCTTGGGAACTGAAGCTTTCTTT
>TRBV30|TRBJ1-3|-|TRBD1
CAWGHRGSAGNTIYF
TGTGCCTGGGGACACAGGGGATCTGCTGGAAACACCATATATTTT
>TRBV5-4|TRBJ2-2|-|-
CASSLSGGELFF
TGTGCCAGCAGCTTGAGTGGCGGGGAGCTGTTTTTT
>TRBV7-2|TRBJ1-1|-|-
CASSLERGLNTEAFF
TGTGCCAGCAGCTTAGAACGCGGGCTGAACACTGAAGCTTTCTTT
>TRBV7-9|TRBJ2-1|-|TRBD2
CASSLEAGGLGEQFF
TGTGCCAGCAGCTTAGAGGCGGGAGGCTTGGGTGAGCAGTTCTTC
>TRBV6-1|TRBJ2-7|-|TRBD2
CASRGAGGGHEQYF
TGTGCCAGCAGGGGAGCGGGGGGCGGCCACGAGCAGTACTTC
>TRBV20-1|TRBJ2-7|-|-
CSGQSSYEQYF
TGCAGTGGACAAAGCTCCTACGAGCAGTACTTC
>TRBV25-1|TRBJ2-5|few|TRBD2
CASSVGVLGRGETQYF
TGTGCCAGCAGTGTGGGGGTTCTCGGGAGGGGAGAGACCCAGTACTTC
>TRBV12-5|TRBJ2-7|-|TRBD2
CASGIPGLASYEQYF
TGTGCTAGTGGTATTCCCGGACTAGCGAGCTACGAGCAGTACTTC
>TRBV27|TRBJ1-2|-|TRBD1
CASSTGGYYGYTF
TGTGCCAGCAGTACAGGGGGCTACTATGGCTACACCTTC
>TRBV27|TRBJ2-2|-|-
CASSFQGNTGELFF
TGTGCCAGCAGTTTCCAGGGCAACACCGGGGAGCTGTTTTTT
>TRBV7-9|TRBJ2-7|few|TRBD2
CASSFAGGPEEQYF
TGTGCCAGCAGCTTCGCGGGAGGGCCGGAGGAGCAGTACTTC
>TRBV4-1|TRBJ2-7|-|-
CASSQVGGRSYEQYF
TGCGCCAGCAGCCAAGTAGGCGGCCGATCCTACGAGCAGTACTTC
>TRBV27|TRBJ2-3|-|-
CASSFGRGTDTQYF
TGTGCCAGCAGTTTCGGCAGGGGCACAGATACGCAGTATTTT
>TRBV5-4|TRBJ1-4|many|-
CASSLHGEKLFF
TGTGCCAGCAGCTTGCATGGCGAAAAACTGTTTTTT
>TRBV28|TRBJ2-2|-|-
CASSLVRALGAGELFF
TGTGCCAGCAGTTTAGTCCGGGCCCTTGGCGCCGGGGAGCTGTTTTTT
>TRBV25-1|TRBJ2-1|-|TRBD1
CASSDPGQVDEQFF
TGTGCCAGCAGTGATCCGGGACAGGTCGATGAGCAGTTCTTC
>TRBV25-1|TRBJ2-7|few|-
CASSPESIYEQYF
TGTGCCAGCAGTCCAGAGTCCATCTACGAGCAGTACTTC
>TRBV7-6|TRBJ1-6|-|-
CASSLGRFGSPLHF
TGTGCCAGCAGCTTAGGCCGCTTCGGGTCACCCCTCCACTTT
>TRBV9|TRBJ2-7|-|-
CASSVDDSISYEQYF
TGTGCCAGCAGCGTAGATGATAGTATATCCTACGAGCAGTACTTC
>TRBV6-1|TRBJ2-7|-|-
CASSVGAASPNEQYF
TGTGCCAGCAGTGTGGGGGCAGCTTCACCCAACGAGCAGTACTTC
>TRBV7-2|TRBJ2-7|-|-
CASSLALADLGGFLNEQYF
TGTGCCAGCAGCTTAGCGTTAGCGGACTTAGGGGGGTTCTTGAACGAGCAGTACTTC
>TRBV9|TRBJ1-4|-|TRBD1
CASSPWTGNEKLFF
TGTGCCAGCAGCCCGTGGACAGGGAATGAAAAACTGTTTTTT
>TRBV27|TRBJ2-3|once|-
CASSLSRGLGTQYF
TGTGCCAGCAGTTTATCACGGGGGCTGGGTACGCAGTATTTT
>TRBV6-6|TRBJ2-5|-|TRBD1
CASSYETGFGETQYF
TGTGCCAGCAGTTACGAGACAGGGTTCGGGGAGACCCAGTACTTC
>TRBV28|TRBJ2-3|-|-
CASSLSSGLLTSTDTQYF
TGTGCCAGCAGTTTATCGTCGGGACTCCTAACAAGCACAGATACGCAGTATTTT